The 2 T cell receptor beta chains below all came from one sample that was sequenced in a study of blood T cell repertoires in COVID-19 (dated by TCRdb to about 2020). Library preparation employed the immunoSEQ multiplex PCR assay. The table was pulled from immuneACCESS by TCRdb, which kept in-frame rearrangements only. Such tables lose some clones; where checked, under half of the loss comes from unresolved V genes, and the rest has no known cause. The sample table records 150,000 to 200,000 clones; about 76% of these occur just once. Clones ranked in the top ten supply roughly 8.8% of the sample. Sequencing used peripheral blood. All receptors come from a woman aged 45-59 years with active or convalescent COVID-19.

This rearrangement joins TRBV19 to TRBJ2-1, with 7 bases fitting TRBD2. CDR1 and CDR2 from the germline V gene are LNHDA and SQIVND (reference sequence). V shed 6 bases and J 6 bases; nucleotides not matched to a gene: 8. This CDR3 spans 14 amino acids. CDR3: CASSHGGRANEQFF. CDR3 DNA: TGTGCCAGTAGCCACGGGGGGAGGGCCAATGAGCAGTTCTTC.

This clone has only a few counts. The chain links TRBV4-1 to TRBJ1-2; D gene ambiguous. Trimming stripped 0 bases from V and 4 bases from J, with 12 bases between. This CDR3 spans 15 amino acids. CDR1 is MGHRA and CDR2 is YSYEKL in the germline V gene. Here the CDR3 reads CASSQEAVSSYGYTF. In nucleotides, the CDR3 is TGCGCCAGCAGCCAAGAGGCGGTCTCGAGCTATGGCTACACCTTC.